This TCR beta chain derives from a study of monozygotic twins with inflammatory bowel disease. Comments on this clonotype: Its antigen remains unidentified.

Following a re-call of the 5' RACE reads, TCRdb has one entry per CDR3 protein and lacks DNA. The sample has 350,000 to 500,000 distinct CDR3 sequences. CDR1 is DFQATT, CDR2 SNEGSKA, per germline (reference sequence). This CDR3 spans 13 amino acids. General observations from the study: Clonotype overlap with others was lower in IBD patients than in healthy twins, a difference that was greatest with disease activity.

The J gene is TRBJ2-7, the V gene TRBV20-1; checking the TCRdb D call of TRBD2 is not possible without DNA. The receptor was isolated from a human donor with ulcerative colitis or Crohn's disease, or a healthy co-twin of an affected twin (not recorded which). Sequenced: blood. The CDR3 sequence: CSARLAGTYEQYF.